The next 26 T cell receptor beta chains were all read from a single sample in a study of cytomegalovirus exposure and HLA in healthy donors. PCR amplification relied on 60 Vbeta primers (plus 13 Jbeta primers). Data came from immunoSEQ multiplex PCR; TCRdb stores just in-frame clones and leaves some out. The sample spans roughly 120,000 clones; the ten largest clones claim around 2.7%. Sequenced input: PBMCs. The receptors come from a man in his thirties or forties in good health and CMV-seronegative.

In DNA, the CDR3 is TGTGCCACCAGCAGAGTACAGGGGGTCGAGCAGTACTTC. This codes for CATSRVQGVEQYF. This chain joins TRBV15 and TRBJ2-5; 8 bases line up with TRBD1. The J call may be incorrect, as the DNA end agrees better with TRBJ2-7. The germline gives CDR1 LNHNV, CDR2 YYDKDF (reference sequence). This CDR3 is 13 amino acids long.

The genes are TRBV2 and TRBJ1-2, with 7 nucleotides matching TRBD1. This CDR3 comprises 15 residues. The germline CDR1 and CDR2 sequences are SNHLY and FYNNEI. J gave up 4 bases and V 6 bases, and 11 bases lay outside the gene matches. The CDR3 DNA follows: TGTGCCAGCAGGGGTACAGGGGCCGCCGGCTATGGCTACACCTTC. Encoded protein: CASRGTGAAGYGYTF.

The rearrangement uses TRBV29-1 and TRBJ2-5; unclear D gene. This CDR3 contains 13 residues. Looked up from germline, CDR1 is SQVTM and CDR2 is ANQGSEA. With 3 bases removed from V and 5 bases from J, the gap between germline ends came to 13 bases. The CDR3 nucleotides read TGCAGCGTTGATGGTATGGCGAGGGAGACCCAGTACTTC. Encoded protein: CSVDGMARETQYF.

The chain has TRBV5-1 and TRBJ2-3; D is unclear. The V end lost 0 bases, the J end lost 7 bases, and 6 bases lay between the germline ends. There are 12 residues in the CDR3. Germline V gene sequence: CDR1 SGHRS, CDR2 YFSETQ. The CDR3 region has the DNA TGCGCCAGCAGCTTGGATGCTAATACGCAGTATTTT. Translated, it gives CASSLDANTQYF.

As for this clone: Other DNA sequences in the same sample also yield this CDR3. The J gene is TRBJ1-1, the V gene TRBV5-1; weak D call: TRBD1 (5 bases). The CDR3 runs 14 residues. V was pared by 1 base and J by 1 base, with 8 bases between. Germline V CDR1 and CDR2: SGHRS, YFSETQ. The CDR3 region is CASSLLQGNTEAFF. The DNA for the CDR3 is TGCGCCAGCAGCTTGTTGCAGGGGAACACTGAAGCTTTCTTT.

The chain uses TRBV14 and TRBJ2-2, with D maybe TRBD1 (5 bases). Trimming removed 2 bases at V and 4 bases at J, with 14 bases between. CDR3 size: 16 residues. Germline values: CDR1 SGHDN, CDR2 FVKESK. CDR3 coding DNA: TGTGCCAGCAGCCAATTCCAGGGTCTTGGCACCGGGGAGCTGTTTTTT. Amino acid sequence: CASSQFQGLGTGELFF.

The rearrangement uses TRBV29-1 and TRBJ1-1, with TRBD1 as a possible D gene (6 bases). Trimming took off 3 bases at V and 1 base at J, with 15 bases between the two ends. The CDR3 is 15 amino acids. Germline V gives CDR1 SQVTM, CDR2 ANQGSEA. The CDR3 nucleotides are TGCAGCGTTGACCCGACAACAGGGCCGAACACTGAAGCTTTCTTT. Amino acid sequence: CSVDPTTGPNTEAFF.

This rearrangement joins TRBV5-1 to TRBJ1-6, with D possibly matching TRBD1 (5 bases). Trimming left V 0 bases short and J 7 bases short, with 14 bases between. Germline-derived CDR1 and CDR2 are SGHRS and YFSETQ. The CDR3 loop spans 16 amino acids. CDR3 nucleotide sequence: TGCGCCAGCAGCTTGGTAGGTAGCGGGGCGAATTCACCCCTCCACTTT. Translated, it gives CASSLVGSGANSPLHF.

J is TRBJ2-5 and V is TRBV2, with 7 bases that match TRBD2. Germline trimming cut 6 bases from V and 5 bases from J; bases unmatched to any gene: 6. CDR1 is SNHLY, CDR2 FYNNEI, per germline. The CDR3 covers 13 residues. CDR3 bases: TGTGCCAGCAGCGGACTAGGGCGGGAGACCCAGTACTTC. Protein product: CASSGLGRETQYF.

This chain links TRBV13 with TRBJ2-2; TRBD1 is a possible D gene (6 bases). This CDR3 region has 16 residues. Trimming took 4 bases from V and 2 from J, leaving 14 bases between them. Per the germline V gene, CDR1 is PRHDT and CDR2 is FYEKMQ (reference sequence). Here the CDR3 DNA reads TGTGCCAGCAGCTCCATCCGGGACACAAACACCGGGGAGCTGTTTTTT. Translation: CASSSIRDTNTGELFF.

V is TRBV29-1 and J is TRBJ2-1, with D perhaps matching TRBD2 (5 bases). V was clipped by 1 base and J by 4 bases, with 8 bases between them. CDR3 length equals 13 residues. Germline CDR1 reads SQVTM; CDR2 reads ANQGSEA. Here the CDR3 reads CSVEAGMYNEQFF. DNA for the CDR3: TGCAGCGTTGAAGCGGGGATGTACAATGAGCAGTTCTTC.

V gene TRBV7-9 combines with J gene TRBJ1-1, with D hard to call. V lost 5 bases and J lost 9, with 13 bases in between. From germline, CDR1 is SEHNR and CDR2 FQNEAQ (reference sequence). The CDR3 has 12 amino acids. CDR3 loop: CASSLRSDKAFF. The CDR3 region has the DNA TGTGCCAGCAGCCTACGGTCCGACAAAGCTTTCTTT.

This chain joins TRBV18 and TRBJ2-3; no clear D. V was trimmed by 3 bases and J by 0 bases, leaving 7 bases between them. This CDR3 is built from 14 residues. Germline CDR1 KGHSH, CDR2 LQKENI. The DNA of the CDR3 is TGTGCCAGCTCACCTATAAAAAGCACAGATACGCAGTATTTT. Protein: CASSPIKSTDTQYF. The variable domain in full, with the rest retrieved from reference TRBV18 and TRBJ2-3, is NAGVMQNPRHLVRRRGQEARLRCSPMKGHSHVYWYRQLPEEGLKFMVYLQKENIIDESGMPKERFSAEFPKEGPSILRIQQVVRGDSAAYFCASSPIKSTDTQYFGPGTRLTVL.

This chain links TRBV5-6 with TRBJ2-1, with 9 bases matching TRBD1. The V segment lost 4 bases and the J segment 4 bases; nucleotides outside the gene matches: 6. CDR1 and CDR2 from the germline V gene are SGHDT and YYEEEE. The length of the CDR3 is 15 residues. CDR3 nucleotide sequence: TGTGCCAGCAGCCCAGACAGGGGGGTTTACAATGAGCAGTTCTTC. It specifies CASSPDRGVYNEQFF. Full variable domain (outside the CDR3, taken from reference TRBV5-6 and TRBJ2-1): DAGVTQSPTHLIKTRGQQVTLRCSPKSGHDTVSWYQQALGQGPQFIFQYYEEEERQRGNFPDRFSGHQFPNYSSELNVNALLLGDSALYLCASSPDRGVYNEQFFGPGTRLTVL.

The chain joins TRBV13 to TRBJ2-4; D is perhaps TRBD1 (6 bases). The CDR3 sequence is 15 residues long. Germline lookup yields CDR1 PRHDT and CDR2 FYEKMQ (reference sequence). V was pared by 0 bases and J by 7 bases, with 13 bases between. The CDR3: CASSLGIGQGNIQYF. In DNA form, the CDR3 reads TGTGCCAGCAGCTTAGGTATTGGGCAGGGGAACATTCAGTACTTC. Based on the CDR3 plus reference TRBV13 and TRBJ2-4, the full variable domain is AAGVIQSPRHLIKEKRETATLKCYPIPRHDTVYWYQQGPGQDPQFLISFYEKMQSDKGSIPDRFSAQQFSDYHSELNMSSLELGDSALYFCASSLGIGQGNIQYFGAGTRLSVL.

This sequence joins TRBV19 and TRBJ2-7, with TRBD2 matching over 10 bases. Germline V lookup: CDR1 LNHDA, CDR2 SQIVND (reference sequence). The CDR3 sequence is 15 residues long. The J segment lost 4 bases and the V segment lost 6 bases, leaving 9 bases of the junction unmatched. CDR3 region: CASSHTSGTLYEQYF. CDR3 DNA: TGTGCCAGTAGCCATACTAGCGGGACTTTATACGAGCAGTACTTC. Combining the CDR3 with reference TRBV19 and TRBJ2-7 gives the whole variable domain DGGITQSPKYLFRKEGQNVTLSCEQNLNHDAMYWYRQDPGQGLRLIYYSQIVNDFQKGDIAEGYSVSREKKESFPLTVTSAQKNPTAFYLCASSHTSGTLYEQYFGPGTRLTVT.

On this clone itself: Relative to the germline gene, one junction end is altered; a read error may explain this. The chain joins TRBV5-6 to TRBJ2-7; 9 bases match TRBD1. The CDR3 is 14 residues long. Germline V gene sequence: CDR1 SGHDT, CDR2 YYEEEE. The CDR3 here is CASSLGQGAYEQYF. CDR3 in DNA: TGTGCCAGCAGTTTGGGACAGGGCGCCTACGAGCAGTACTTC.

For the CDR3, the DNA is TGCGCCAGCAGCTCCCGACAGGGGTTCTTTAATAATTCACCCCTCCACTTT. It is translated as CASSSRQGFFNNSPLHF. This chain joins TRBV4-1 and TRBJ1-6; 8 bases map to TRBD1. Per germline, CDR1 MGHRA and CDR2 YSYEKL. The CDR3 length is 17 residues. J lost 5 bases, V lost 5 bases, and 11 bases had no gene match.

The chain links TRBV30 to TRBJ2-5; D uncertain. The J call may be mistaken, given a closer DNA end match to TRBJ2-7. Germline CDR1 is GTSNPN and CDR2 is SVGIG (reference sequence). CDR3 size: 12 residues. CDR3 coding DNA: TGTGCCTGGAGCCCAATCGGTTACGAGCAGTACTTC. Its translation: CAWSPIGYEQYF.

The rearrangement links TRBV7-3 to TRBJ2-1; 7 nucleotides agree with TRBD2. The J segment lost 6 bases and the V segment lost 1 base, leaving 18 bases of the junction unmatched. The CDR3 length is 19 residues. Germline CDR1 SGHTA, CDR2 FQGTGA. The CDR3 coding sequence is TGTGCCAGCAGCTTAAGGGCATTCGAGGGGCGGGAGAAGGGCAATGAGCAGTTCTTC. It encodes CASSLRAFEGREKGNEQFF.

The chain carries TRBV5-1 and TRBJ1-2; the match to TRBD1 covers 9 bases. The junction had 3 bases not matched to a gene; V was cut back by 2 bases and J by 4 bases. Germline V gene data show CDR1 as SGHRS and CDR2 as YFSETQ. There are 14 residues in the CDR3. The CDR3 nucleotides are TGCGCCAGCAGCTTCACAGGGGGCTTCTATGGCTACACCTTC. This encodes CASSFTGGFYGYTF. Full variable domain (missing parts from reference TRBV5-1 and TRBJ1-2): KAGVTQTPRYLIKTRGQQVTLSCSPISGHRSVSWYQQTPGQGLQFLFEYFSETQRNKGNFPGRFSGRQFSNSRSEMNVSTLELGDSALYLCASSFTGGFYGYTFGSGTRLTVV.

V and J are TRBV5-1 and TRBJ2-4; perhaps TRBD2 as D (5 bases). The CDR3 sequence is 17 residues long. Per germline, CDR1 SGHRS and CDR2 YFSETQ. Trimming shortened V by 8 bases and J by 2 bases, and 23 bases separated the two germline ends. CDR3 coding DNA: TGCGCCAGGAGTACCCAACGGAGGAGAAAGACCAAAAACATTCAGTACTTC. Its protein is CARSTQRRRKTKNIQYF.

This sequence joins TRBV2 and TRBJ1-1, with no clear D. Germline loops: CDR1 SNHLY, CDR2 FYNNEI. Between the trimmed V and J ends, which lost 4 bases and 1 base, there was a span of 10 bases. The CDR3 spans 14 residues. CDR3 DNA sequence: TGTGCCAGCAGTGTACCGGGTGGGAACACTGAAGCTTTCTTT. Its translation is CASSVPGGNTEAFF.

This chain links TRBV5-1 with TRBJ2-1; 9 positions match TRBD1. The germline V gene encodes CDR1 SGHRS and CDR2 YFSETQ. J gave up 5 bases and V 3 bases, and 6 bases lay outside the gene matches. CDR3 length: 15 residues. The chain's CDR3 is CASSSQGAEDNEQFF. DNA for the CDR3: TGCGCCAGCAGCTCACAGGGGGCTGAAGACAATGAGCAGTTCTTC.

This chain connects TRBV19 to TRBJ2-1; D gene ambiguous. V lost 0 bases and J 6 bases, leaving 6 bases between the germline ends. There are 13 residues in the CDR3. Per germline, CDR1 LNHDA and CDR2 SQIVND (reference sequence). Here the CDR3 DNA reads TGTGCCAGTAGTATAGAGTCGGGCAATGAGCAGTTCTTC. Amino acids: CASSIESGNEQFF.

J is TRBJ1-4 and V is TRBV27, with D unresolved. Between the trimmed V and J ends, which lost 4 bases and 4 bases, there was a span of 7 bases. This CDR3 region has 13 residues. Germline CDR1 reads MNHEY; CDR2 reads SMNVEV (reference sequence). This CDR3 reads CASSSQINEKLFF. In DNA, the CDR3 is TGTGCCAGCAGTTCACAAATTAATGAAAAACTGTTTTTT.